This TCR beta chain was captured in a study of technical replicates of blood from a handful of donors. Libraries were prepared by immunoSEQ multiplex PCR; TCRdb keeps only in-frame clonotypes and omits some of them. The data hold roughly 71,000 clones, with 92% observed a single time. This CDR3 is 12 amino acids long. Deletions cut 3 bases from V and 3 bases from J, with 5 bases between. Germline values: CDR1 SGHVS, CDR2 FQNEAQ. V and J are TRBV7-8 and TRBJ1-1, with D tentatively TRBD1 (5 bases). This receptor was obtained from a human donor in good health. Sequenced: T cells isolated from PBMCs. CDR3: CASSFRDTEAFF. The CDR3 nucleotides are TGTGCCAGCAGCTTCAGGGACACTGAAGCTTTCTTT. The complete variable domain, with remaining parts taken from reference TRBV7-8 and TRBJ1-1, reads GAGVSQSPRYKVAKRGQDVALRCDPISGHVSLFWYQQALGQGPEFLTYFQNEAQLDKSGLPSDRFFAERPEGSVSTLKIQRTQQEDSAVYLCASSFRDTEAFFGQGTRLTVV.